This T cell receptor beta chain was profiled in a study of T cells in localized non-small cell lung cancer. Comments on this clone: The antigen is unknown.

The study, taken as a whole, reports: Turning up in adjacent lung were a median approximately 58 of the top 100 tumor clones.

V shed 4 bases and J shed 3 bases, with 16 bases lying between them. CDR3 length: 16 residues. Sequenced by immunoSEQ multiplex PCR; TCRdb stores in-frame clones only, minus some. The table lists about a thousand clones, approximately 22% of them singletons. The receptor was derived from a woman aged 35-75 years with stage III lung adenocarcinoma. The sequences come from normal lung tissue next to the tumor, collected before any cancer treatment. The gene calls are TRBV23-1 and TRBJ2-4, with D possibly matching TRBD1 (5 bases). TRBV23-1 is recorded as an ORF, its role being uncertain. CDR3 nucleotides: TGCGCCAGCAGTCTGGGGCTGGAGTGGGACAAAAACATTCAGTACTTC. This encodes CASSLGLEWDKNIQYF.